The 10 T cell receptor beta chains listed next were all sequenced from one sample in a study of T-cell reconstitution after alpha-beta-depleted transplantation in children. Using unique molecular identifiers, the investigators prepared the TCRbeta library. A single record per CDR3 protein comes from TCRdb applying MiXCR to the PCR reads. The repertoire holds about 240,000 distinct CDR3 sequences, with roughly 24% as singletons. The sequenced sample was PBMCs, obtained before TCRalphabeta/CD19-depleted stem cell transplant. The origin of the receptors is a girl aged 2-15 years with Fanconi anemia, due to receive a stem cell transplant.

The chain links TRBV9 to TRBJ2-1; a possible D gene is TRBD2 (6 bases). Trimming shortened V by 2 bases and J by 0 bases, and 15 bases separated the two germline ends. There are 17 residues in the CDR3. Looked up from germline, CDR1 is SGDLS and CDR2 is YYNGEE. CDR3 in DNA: TGTGCCAGCAGCGTCTCTCCGGGAGCTAGCTCCTACAATGAGCAGTTCTTC. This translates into CASSVSPGASSYNEQFF. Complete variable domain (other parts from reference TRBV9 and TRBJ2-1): DSGVTQTPKHLITATGQRVTLRCSPRSGDLSVYWYQQSLDQGLQFLIQYYNGEERAKGNILERFSAQQFPDLHSELNLSSLELGDSALYFCASSVSPGASSYNEQFFGPGTRLTVL.

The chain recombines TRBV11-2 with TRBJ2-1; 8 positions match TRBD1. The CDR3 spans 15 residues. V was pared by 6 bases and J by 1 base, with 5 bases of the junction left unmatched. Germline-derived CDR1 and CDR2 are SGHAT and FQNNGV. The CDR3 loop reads CASRPGQGSYNEQFF. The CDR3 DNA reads TGTGCCAGCAGACCTGGACAGGGTTCCTACAATGAGCAGTTCTTC.

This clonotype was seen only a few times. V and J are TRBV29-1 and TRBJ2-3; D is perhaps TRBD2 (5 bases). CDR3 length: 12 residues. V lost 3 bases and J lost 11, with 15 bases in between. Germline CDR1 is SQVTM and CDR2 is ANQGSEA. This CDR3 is CSVESPGFGQYF. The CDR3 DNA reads TGCAGCGTTGAGTCGCCGGGGTTTGGGCAGTATTTT.

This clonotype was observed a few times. Here the CDR3 DNA reads TGCAGTGCTAGAATTACCTACAATGAGCAGTTCTTC. The encoded protein is CSARITYNEQFF. The rearrangement joins TRBV20-1 to TRBJ2-1, with no clear D. With 2 bases removed from V and 2 bases from J, the gap between germline ends came to 4 bases. This CDR3 is 12 amino acids long. CDR1 and CDR2 from the germline V gene are DFQATT and SNEGSKA (reference sequence).

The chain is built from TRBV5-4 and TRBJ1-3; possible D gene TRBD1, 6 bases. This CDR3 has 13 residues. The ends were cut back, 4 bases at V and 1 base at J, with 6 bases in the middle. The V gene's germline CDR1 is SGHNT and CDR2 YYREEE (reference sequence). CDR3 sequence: CASSTGSGNTIYF. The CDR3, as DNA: TGTGCCAGCAGCACAGGGTCTGGAAACACCATATATTTT.

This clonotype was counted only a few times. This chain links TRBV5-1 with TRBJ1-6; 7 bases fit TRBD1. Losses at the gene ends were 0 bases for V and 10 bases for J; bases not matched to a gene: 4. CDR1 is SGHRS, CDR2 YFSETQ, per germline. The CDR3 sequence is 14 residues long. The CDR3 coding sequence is TGCGCCAGCAGCTTGGCCCAGGGGGAATCACCCCTCCACTTT. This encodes CASSLAQGESPLHF.

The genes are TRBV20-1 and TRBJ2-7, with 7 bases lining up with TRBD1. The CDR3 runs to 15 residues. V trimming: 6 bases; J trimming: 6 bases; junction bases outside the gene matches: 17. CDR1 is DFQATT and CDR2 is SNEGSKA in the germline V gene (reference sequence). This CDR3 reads CSAVRGGAIMSEQYF. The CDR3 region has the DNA TGCAGTGCCGTACGAGGGGGCGCGATAATGAGCGAGCAGTACTTC.

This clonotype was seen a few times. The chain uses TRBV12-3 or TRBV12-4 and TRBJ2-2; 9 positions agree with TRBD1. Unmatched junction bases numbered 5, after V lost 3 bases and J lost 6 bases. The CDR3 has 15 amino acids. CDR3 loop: CASSFADRGSGELFF. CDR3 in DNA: TGTGCCAGCAGTTTCGCGGACAGGGGATCCGGGGAGCTGTTTTTT.

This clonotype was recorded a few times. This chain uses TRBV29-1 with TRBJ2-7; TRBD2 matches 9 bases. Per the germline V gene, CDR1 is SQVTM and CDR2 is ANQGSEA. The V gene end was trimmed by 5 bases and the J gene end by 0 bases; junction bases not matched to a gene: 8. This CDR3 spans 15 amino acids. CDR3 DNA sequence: TGCAGCGTTAATATACCTAGCGGGGTCTCCTACGAGCAGTACTTC. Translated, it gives CSVNIPSGVSYEQYF.

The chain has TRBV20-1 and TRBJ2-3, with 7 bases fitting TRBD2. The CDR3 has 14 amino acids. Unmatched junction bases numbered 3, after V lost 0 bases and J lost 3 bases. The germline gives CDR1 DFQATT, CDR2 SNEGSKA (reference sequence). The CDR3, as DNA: TGCAGTGCTAGAGACGGCGGGAGTACAGATACGCAGTATTTT. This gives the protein CSARDGGSTDTQYF.